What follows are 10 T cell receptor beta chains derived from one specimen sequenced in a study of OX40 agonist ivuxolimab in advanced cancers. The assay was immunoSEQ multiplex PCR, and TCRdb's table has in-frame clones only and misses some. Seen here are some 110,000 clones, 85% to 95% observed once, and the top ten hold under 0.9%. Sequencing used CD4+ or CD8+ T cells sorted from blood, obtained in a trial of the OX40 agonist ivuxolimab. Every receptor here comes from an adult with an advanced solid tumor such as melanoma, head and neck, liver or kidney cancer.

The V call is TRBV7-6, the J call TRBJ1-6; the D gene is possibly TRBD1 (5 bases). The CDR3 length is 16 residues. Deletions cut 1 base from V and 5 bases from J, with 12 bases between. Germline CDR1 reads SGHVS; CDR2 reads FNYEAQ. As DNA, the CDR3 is TGTGCCAGCAGCTTAGAGGCCGGGGGAAATAATTCACCCCTCCACTTT. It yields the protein CASSLEAGGNNSPLHF.

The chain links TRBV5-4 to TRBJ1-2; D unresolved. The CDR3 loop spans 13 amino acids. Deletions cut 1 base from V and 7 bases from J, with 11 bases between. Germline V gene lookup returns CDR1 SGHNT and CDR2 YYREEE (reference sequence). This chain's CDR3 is CASSLRQTRGYTF. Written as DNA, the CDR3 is TGTGCCAGCAGCTTGCGGCAGACACGTGGCTACACCTTC.

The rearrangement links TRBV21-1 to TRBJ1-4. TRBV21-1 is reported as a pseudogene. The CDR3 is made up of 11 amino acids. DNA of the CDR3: TGTGCCCTCCCCCCCCCAACCAAGGTGTTTTTT. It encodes CALPPPTKVFF.

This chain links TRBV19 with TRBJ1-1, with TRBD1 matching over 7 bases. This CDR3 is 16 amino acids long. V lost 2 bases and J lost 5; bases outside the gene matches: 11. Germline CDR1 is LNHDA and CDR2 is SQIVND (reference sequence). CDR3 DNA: TGTGCCAGTAGTATAAGTGACAGGGTCTGGGAGACTGAAGCTTTCTTT. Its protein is CASSISDRVWETEAFF.

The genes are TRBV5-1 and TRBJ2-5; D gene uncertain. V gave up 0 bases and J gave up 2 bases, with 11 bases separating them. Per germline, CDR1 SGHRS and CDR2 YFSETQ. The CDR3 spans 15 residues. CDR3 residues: CASSLVPPRQETQYF. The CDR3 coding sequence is TGCGCCAGCAGCTTGGTTCCGCCCCGTCAAGAGACCCAGTACTTC.

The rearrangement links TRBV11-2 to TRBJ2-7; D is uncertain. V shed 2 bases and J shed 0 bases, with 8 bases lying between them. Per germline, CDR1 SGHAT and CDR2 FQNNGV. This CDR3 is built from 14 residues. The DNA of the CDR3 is TGTGCCAGCAGCTTAATTCAGGCCTCCTACGAGCAGTACTTC. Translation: CASSLIQASYEQYF.

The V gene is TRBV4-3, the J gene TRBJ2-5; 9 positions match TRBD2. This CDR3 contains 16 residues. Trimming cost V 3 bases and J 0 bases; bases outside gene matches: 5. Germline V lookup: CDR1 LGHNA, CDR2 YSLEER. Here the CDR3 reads CASSQGSGGDQETQYF. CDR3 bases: TGCGCCAGCAGCCAGGGTAGCGGGGGAGACCAAGAGACCCAGTACTTC.

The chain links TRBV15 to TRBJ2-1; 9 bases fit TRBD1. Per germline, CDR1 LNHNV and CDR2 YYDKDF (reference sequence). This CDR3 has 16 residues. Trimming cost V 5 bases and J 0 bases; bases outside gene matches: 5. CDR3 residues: CATSHHRGLSYNEQFF. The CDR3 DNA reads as TGTGCCACCAGCCACCACAGGGGGCTCTCCTACAATGAGCAGTTCTTC.

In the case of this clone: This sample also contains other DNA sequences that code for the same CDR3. In DNA, the CDR3 is TGTGCCAGCAGCGTAACCGGTAGCTCCTACGAGCAGTACTTC. Translated, it gives CASSVTGSSYEQYF. V gene TRBV9 combines with J gene TRBJ2-7, with unresolved D. CDR3 size: 14 residues. Germline CDR1 SGDLS, CDR2 YYNGEE. V was clipped by 1 base and J by 0 bases, with 8 bases between them. The variable domain in full, completed from reference TRBV9 and TRBJ2-7, reads DSGVTQTPKHLITATGQRVTLRCSPRSGDLSVYWYQQSLDQGLQFLIQYYNGEERAKGNILERFSAQQFPDLHSELNLSSLELGDSALYFCASSVTGSSYEQYFGPGTRLTVT.

The CDR3 here is CASSPSGSHSGNTIYF. For the CDR3, the DNA is TGCGCCAGCAGCCCCTCGGGCAGCCACTCTGGAAACACCATATATTTT. The rearrangement links TRBV5-1 to TRBJ1-3; D is ambiguous. This CDR3 comprises 16 residues. In germline, CDR1 is SGHRS, CDR2 YFSETQ. The germline V and J ends were trimmed by 4 bases and 0 bases, with 14 bases remaining between them.